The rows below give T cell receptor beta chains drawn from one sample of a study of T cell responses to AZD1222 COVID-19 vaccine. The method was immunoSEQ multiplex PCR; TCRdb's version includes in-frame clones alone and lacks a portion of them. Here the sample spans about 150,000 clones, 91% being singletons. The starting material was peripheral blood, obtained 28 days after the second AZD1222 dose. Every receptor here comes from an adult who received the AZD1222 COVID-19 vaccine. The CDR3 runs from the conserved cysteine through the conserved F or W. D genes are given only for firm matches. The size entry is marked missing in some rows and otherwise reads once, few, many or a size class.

CDR3 DNA: TGTGCCAGCAGCGATCACCGACAGGCGCGTCAGCCCCAGCATTTT; CDR3 protein: CASSDHRQARQPQHF; V gene: TRBV7-2; J gene: TRBJ1-5; D gene: NA; clone size: NA
CDR3 DNA: TGTGCCAGCAGCTTAGCGGGAGGGTTTGACACCGGGGAGCTGTTTTTT; CDR3 protein: CASSLAGGFDTGELFF; V gene: TRBV7-3; J gene: TRBJ2-2; D gene: TRBD2; clone size: NA
CDR3 DNA: TGTGCCAGTAGTACCCGGGTCTTTCAGTCCAACGAGCAGTACTTC; CDR3 protein: CASSTRVFQSNEQYF; V gene: TRBV19; J gene: TRBJ2-7; D gene: NA; clone size: NA
CDR3 DNA: TGTGCCAGCAGCACAATGGCAGATACGCAGTATTTT; CDR3 protein: CASSTMADTQYF; V gene: TRBV3-1/TRBV3-2; J gene: TRBJ2-3; D gene: NA; clone size: NA
CDR3 DNA: TGTGCCATCGGTTCCTTCTATGGCTACACCTTC; CDR3 protein: CAIGSFYGYTF; V gene: TRBV10-3; J gene: TRBJ1-2; D gene: NA; clone size: once
CDR3 DNA: TGTGCCAGCAGCTTAATGACAGGGCAAACGTTGTCTGGGGCCAACGTCCTGACTTTC; CDR3 protein: CASSLMTGQTLSGANVLTF; V gene: TRBV7-8; J gene: TRBJ2-6; D gene: TRBD1; clone size: NA
CDR3 DNA: TGCAGCACCTCGGGACAAGGAGGCACTGAAGCTTTCTTT; CDR3 protein: CSTSGQGGTEAFF; V gene: TRBV29-1; J gene: TRBJ1-1; D gene: NA; clone size: NA
CDR3 DNA: TGTGCCAGCAGCTTGGCAGGGGGGAACTATGGCTACACCTTC; CDR3 protein: CASSLAGGNYGYTF; V gene: TRBV7-8; J gene: TRBJ1-2; D gene: TRBD1; clone size: NA
CDR3 DNA: TGTGCCAGCAGCCGCGGACTAGCGGGAGATACGCAGTATTTT; CDR3 protein: CASSRGLAGDTQYF; V gene: TRBV7-9; J gene: TRBJ2-3; D gene: TRBD2; clone size: NA
CDR3 DNA: TGTGCCAGCAGCCACGACAGCTATGGCTACACCTTC; CDR3 protein: CASSHDSYGYTF; V gene: TRBV6-2/TRBV6-3; J gene: TRBJ1-2; D gene: NA; clone size: NA
CDR3 DNA: TGTGCCATCAGTGAGTCGAGTCAGGGACCCCCGCTCAACTATGGCTACACCTTC; CDR3 protein: CAISESSQGPPLNYGYTF; V gene: TRBV10-3; J gene: TRBJ1-2; D gene: NA; clone size: NA
CDR3 DNA: TGTGCCAGCAGCCCCGGACTAGCGGGAGTGACTACTTTTCGGGATACGCAGTATTTT; CDR3 protein: CASSPGLAGVTTFRDTQYF; V gene: TRBV7-8; J gene: TRBJ2-3; D gene: TRBD2; clone size: NA
CDR3 DNA: TGTGCCAGTCCGGGACTAGTGTCCTACAATGAGCAGTTCTTC; CDR3 protein: CASPGLVSYNEQFF; V gene: TRBV2; J gene: TRBJ2-1; D gene: TRBD2; clone size: few
CDR3 DNA: TGTGCCAGCAGTGTAACTGGGGCCAACGTCCTGACTTTC; CDR3 protein: CASSVTGANVLTF; V gene: TRBV2; J gene: TRBJ2-6; D gene: NA; clone size: NA
CDR3 DNA: TGCGCCAGCAGCTTAGATACAGGGGGCAATCAGCCCCAGCATTTT; CDR3 protein: CASSLDTGGNQPQHF; V gene: TRBV5-1; J gene: TRBJ1-5; D gene: TRBD1; clone size: NA
CDR3 DNA: TGTGCCAGCAATATCGGGGGGGTCGGGGAGCTGTTTTTT; CDR3 protein: CASNIGGVGELFF; V gene: TRBV7-2; J gene: TRBJ2-2; D gene: TRBD2; clone size: NA
CDR3 DNA: TGCGCCAGCAGCCAAGGGCCAGGAGGTGGGAACACTGAAGCTTTCTTT; CDR3 protein: CASSQGPGGGNTEAFF; V gene: TRBV4-1; J gene: TRBJ1-1; D gene: NA; clone size: NA
CDR3 DNA: TGTACAACGAGGGGGGAGGACTGCCATACGCAGTATTTT; CDR3 protein: CTTRGEDCHTQYF; V gene: TRBV9; J gene: TRBJ2-3; D gene: NA; clone size: NA
CDR3 DNA: TGTGCCAGCAGTTTATCACCCTCCTATGGCTACACCTTC; CDR3 protein: CASSLSPSYGYTF; V gene: TRBV12-3/TRBV12-4; J gene: TRBJ1-2; D gene: NA; clone size: NA
CDR3 DNA: TGTGCCAGCACATTGAACTATGGCTACACCTTC; CDR3 protein: CASTLNYGYTF; V gene: TRBV28; J gene: TRBJ1-2; D gene: NA; clone size: NA
CDR3 DNA: TGTGCCAGCAGTTTCACAGGGAGGGGAATCACTGAAGCTTTCTTT; CDR3 protein: CASSFTGRGITEAFF; V gene: TRBV7-2; J gene: TRBJ1-1; D gene: NA; clone size: NA
CDR3 DNA: TGTGCCACTGCATCTGGACAGGAAAATGAAAAACTGTTTTTT; CDR3 protein: CATASGQENEKLFF; V gene: TRBV4-2; J gene: TRBJ1-4; D gene: TRBD1; clone size: once
CDR3 DNA: TGTGCCAGCAGTGAGACTAGCGGGAACACCGGGGAGCTGTTTTTT; CDR3 protein: CASSETSGNTGELFF; V gene: TRBV6-4; J gene: TRBJ2-2; D gene: TRBD2; clone size: few
CDR3 DNA: TGTGCCAGTAGTATTGTAGGCAGCCGTAATGAAAAACTGTTTTTT; CDR3 protein: CASSIVGSRNEKLFF; V gene: TRBV19; J gene: TRBJ1-4; D gene: NA; clone size: NA
CDR3 DNA: TGCGCCAGCAGCTCGGCGCAGGGCCAGGGTTCACCCCTCCACTTT; CDR3 protein: CASSSAQGQGSPLHF; V gene: TRBV5-1; J gene: TRBJ1-6; D gene: NA; clone size: NA
CDR3 DNA: TGTGCCAGCAGCAATTGGATGGGGTTGGTCTTC; CDR3 protein: CASSNWMGLVF; V gene: TRBV5-8; J gene: TRBJ2-1; D gene: NA; clone size: few
CDR3 DNA: TGTGCCAGTAGTCCCGGGACAGGAGCTAACTATGGCTACACCTTC; CDR3 protein: CASSPGTGANYGYTF; V gene: TRBV19; J gene: TRBJ1-2; D gene: TRBD1; clone size: NA
CDR3 DNA: TGTGCCAGCAGCTCCAAGAGGACAGGGGGCTCTGGCGAGCAGTACTTC; CDR3 protein: CASSSKRTGGSGEQYF; V gene: TRBV11-1; J gene: TRBJ2-7; D gene: TRBD1; clone size: NA
CDR3 DNA: TGTGCCAGAAGCTTGGGGCGGGGGGGCACAGATACGCAGTATTTT; CDR3 protein: CARSLGRGGTDTQYF; V gene: TRBV5-3; J gene: TRBJ2-3; D gene: TRBD2; clone size: NA
CDR3 DNA: TGTGCCAGCAGTTCCGCAATGGGCGCCGGGGAGCTGTTTTTT; CDR3 protein: CASSSAMGAGELFF; V gene: TRBV6-2/TRBV6-3; J gene: TRBJ2-2; D gene: NA; clone size: NA
CDR3 DNA: TGTGCCAGCAGCCCCGCAGGGAGAAACACTGAAGCTTTCTTT; CDR3 protein: CASSPAGRNTEAFF; V gene: TRBV7-9; J gene: TRBJ1-1; D gene: NA; clone size: NA
CDR3 DNA: TGTGCCTGGAGTCCTGGACAGGGTAACTATGGCTACACCTTC; CDR3 protein: CAWSPGQGNYGYTF; V gene: TRBV30; J gene: TRBJ1-2; D gene: TRBD1; clone size: NA
CDR3 DNA: TGTGCCAGCAGCTCCGGGGTCGGGGTCGGCGGGGAGCTGTTTTTT; CDR3 protein: CASSSGVGVGGELFF; V gene: TRBV7-2; J gene: TRBJ2-2; D gene: NA; clone size: NA
CDR3 DNA: TGTGCCAGCAGCTTAGGGTCTGGACTACTTAACAATGAGCAGTTCTTC; CDR3 protein: CASSLGSGLLNNEQFF; V gene: TRBV11-3; J gene: TRBJ2-1; D gene: NA; clone size: NA
CDR3 DNA: TGTGCCAGCAGTCCCCCCCCCGGACAGATTCCTAACTATGGCTACACCTTC; CDR3 protein: CASSPPPGQIPNYGYTF; V gene: TRBV27; J gene: TRBJ1-2; D gene: NA; clone size: once
CDR3 DNA: TGTGCCAGCAGCCAAGATGGCGGCAGGGAGTATACAGATACGCAGTATTTT; CDR3 protein: CASSQDGGREYTDTQYF; V gene: TRBV3-1/TRBV3-2; J gene: TRBJ2-3; D gene: NA; clone size: once
CDR3 DNA: TGCGCCAGCAGCTTGGTCCCCCAAGGAGGGAATAATAATTCACCCCTCCACTTT; CDR3 protein: CASSLVPQGGNNNSPLHF; V gene: TRBV5-1; J gene: TRBJ1-6; D gene: NA; clone size: NA
CDR3 DNA: TGCGCCAGCAGGGCTGACATCATGAACACTGAAGCTTTCTTT; CDR3 protein: CASRADIMNTEAFF; V gene: TRBV5-1; J gene: TRBJ1-1; D gene: NA; clone size: NA
CDR3 DNA: TGTGCCAGTAGTCCCCCCGGGACCCCTGAAGCTTTCTTT; CDR3 protein: CASSPPGTPEAFF; V gene: TRBV19; J gene: TRBJ1-1; D gene: NA; clone size: NA
CDR3 DNA: TGTGCCAGCAGCCCGGACAGGGGGCGCGACTATGGCTACACCTTC; CDR3 protein: CASSPDRGRDYGYTF; V gene: TRBV21-1; J gene: TRBJ1-2; D gene: NA; clone size: NA
CDR3 DNA: TGTGCCACCACCGACAGCCCCTACAATGAGCAGTTCTTC; CDR3 protein: CATTDSPYNEQFF; V gene: TRBV6-5; J gene: TRBJ2-1; D gene: NA; clone size: NA